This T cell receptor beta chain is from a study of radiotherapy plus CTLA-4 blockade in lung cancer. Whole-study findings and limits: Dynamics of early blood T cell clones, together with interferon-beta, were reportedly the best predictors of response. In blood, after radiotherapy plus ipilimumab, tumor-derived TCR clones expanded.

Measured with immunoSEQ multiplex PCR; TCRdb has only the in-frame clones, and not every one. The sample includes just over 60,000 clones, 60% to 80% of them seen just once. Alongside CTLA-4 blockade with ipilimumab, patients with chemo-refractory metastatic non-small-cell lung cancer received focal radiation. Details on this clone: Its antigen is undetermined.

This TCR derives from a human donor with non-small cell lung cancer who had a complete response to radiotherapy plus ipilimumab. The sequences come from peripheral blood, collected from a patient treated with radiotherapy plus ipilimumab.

CDR3 sequence: CASSYSRTGGGYGYTF. As DNA, the CDR3 is TGTGCCAGCAGTTACTCGCGGACAGGGGGCGGCTATGGCTACACCTTC. This sequence joins TRBV6-5 and TRBJ1-2, with 11 bases lining up with TRBD1. Trimming cost V 0 bases and J 4 bases; bases outside gene matches: 4. This CDR3 has 16 amino acids. The germline V gene has CDR1 MNHEY and CDR2 SVGAGI.